Presented here are 10 T cell receptor beta chains from one specimen sequenced in a study of blood T cell repertoires in COVID-19. Only in-frame clones appear in the TCRdb table, and some are missing; sequencing was by immunoSEQ multiplex PCR. The sample comprises about 150,000 clones, 75% to 90% of which are singletons, and about 6% rests with the top ten. The sample taken for sequencing was peripheral blood. The receptors derive from a man older than 75 with acute or convalescent COVID-19.

The chain links TRBV5-1 to TRBJ1-2, with no clear D. This CDR3 is 14 amino acids long. Germline CDR1 SGHRS, CDR2 YFSETQ. Deletions cut 0 bases from V and 0 bases from J, with 6 bases between. The CDR3 region is CASSLVITNYGYTF. CDR3 nucleotides: TGCGCCAGCAGCTTGGTTATAACTAACTATGGCTACACCTTC.

The J gene is TRBJ1-5, the V gene TRBV7-8; 7 positions agree with TRBD1. The CDR3 consists of 14 residues. The V gene end was trimmed by 3 bases and the J gene end by 3 bases; junction bases not matched to a gene: 2. Looked up from germline, CDR1 is SGHVS and CDR2 is FQNEAQ. The CDR3 region has the DNA TGTGCCAGCAGCTTCAGGGGGGCCAATCAGCCCCAGCATTTT. Translated: CASSFRGANQPQHF. The full variable domain, its missing parts supplied by reference TRBV7-8 and TRBJ1-5, is GAGVSQSPRYKVAKRGQDVALRCDPISGHVSLFWYQQALGQGPEFLTYFQNEAQLDKSGLPSDRFFAERPEGSVSTLKIQRTQQEDSAVYLCASSFRGANQPQHFGDGTRLSIL.

A single count supports this clone. The chain uses TRBV7-2 and TRBJ2-7; 8 bases agree with TRBD1. The germline V gene has CDR1 SGHTA and CDR2 FQGNSA. There are 15 residues in the CDR3. The V gene end was trimmed by 4 bases and the J gene end by 4 bases; junction bases not matched to a gene: 9. CDR3 in amino acids: CASSSPATGAYEQYF. The CDR3 nucleotides read TGTGCCAGCAGCTCACCCGCGACAGGGGCATACGAGCAGTACTTC. The variable domain in full, completed from reference TRBV7-2 and TRBJ2-7, reads GAGVSQSPSNKVTEKGKDVELRCDPISGHTALYWYRQSLGQGLEFLIYFQGNSAPDKSGLPSDRFSAERTGGSVSTLTIQRTQQEDSAVYLCASSSPATGAYEQYFGPGTRLTVT.

The rearrangement links TRBV4-1 to TRBJ2-2; TRBD2 matches at 10 bases. This CDR3 spans 17 amino acids. Germline V gene lookup returns CDR1 MGHRA and CDR2 YSYEKL. Trimming at V came to 4 bases and at J to 1 base, leaving 6 bases not matched to a gene. The DNA for the CDR3 is TGCGCCAGCAGCCTTACCCGGACTAGCGGGAACACCGGGGAGCTGTTTTTT. Translated, it gives CASSLTRTSGNTGELFF.

J is TRBJ2-5 and V is TRBV7-2; D call uncertain. The CDR3 loop spans 15 amino acids. Germline loops: CDR1 SGHTA, CDR2 FQGNSA. With 0 bases removed from V and 4 bases from J, the gap between germline ends came to 12 bases. The CDR3 here is CASSLARSTGETQYF. The CDR3 bases are TGTGCCAGCAGCTTAGCGAGGTCTACGGGAGAGACCCAGTACTTC.

This clone has only one observation. The chain carries TRBV4-2 and TRBJ2-1, with 9 bases that match TRBD2. The CDR3 spans 17 residues. Germline loops: CDR1 LGHNA, CDR2 YNFKEQ. The V gene end was trimmed by 0 bases and the J gene end by 5 bases; junction bases not matched to a gene: 8. DNA for the CDR3: TGTGCCAGCAGCCAAGATACGTGGACTAGCGCCAACAATGAGCAGTTCTTC. Translated, it gives CASSQDTWTSANNEQFF.

Only one count was recorded for this clone. This rearrangement joins TRBV7-9 to TRBJ2-5, with D tentatively TRBD2 (5 bases). There are 12 residues in the CDR3. Germline assignment: CDR1 SEHNR and CDR2 FQNEAQ (reference sequence). Deletions cut 5 bases from V and 2 bases from J, with 6 bases between. The CDR3: CASSRDQETQYF. The CDR3 nucleotides read TGTGCCAGCAGCCGGGATCAAGAGACCCAGTACTTC. Full variable domain (missing parts from reference TRBV7-9 and TRBJ2-5): DTGVSQNPRHKITKRGQNVTFRCDPISEHNRLYWYRQTLGQGPEFLTYFQNEAQLEKSRLLSDRFSAERPKGSFSTLEIQRTEQGDSAMYLCASSRDQETQYFGPGTRLLVL.

In regard to this clone: Within the sample, other DNA sequences also encode this same CDR3. The V and J genes are TRBV19 and TRBJ1-2; TRBD1 matches 8 bases. The CDR3 loop spans 14 amino acids. CDR1 is LNHDA, CDR2 SQIVND, per germline (reference sequence). J was trimmed by 5 bases and V by 4 bases; bases with no gene match: 6. The CDR3, as DNA: TGTGCCAGTAGTACTGGGACAGGTGGATATGGCTACACCTTC. The encoded protein is CASSTGTGGYGYTF. The full variable domain, in which reference TRBV19 and TRBJ1-2 provide the parts outside the CDR3, is DGGITQSPKYLFRKEGQNVTLSCEQNLNHDAMYWYRQDPGQGLRLIYYSQIVNDFQKGDIAEGYSVSREKKESFPLTVTSAQKNPTAFYLCASSTGTGGYGYTFGSGTRLTVV.

The chain uses TRBV19 and TRBJ2-3; no clear D. This CDR3 is 15 amino acids long. The germline V gene has CDR1 LNHDA and CDR2 SQIVND (reference sequence). The ends were cut back, 7 bases at V and 2 bases at J, with 16 bases in the middle. The CDR3 DNA is TGTGCCAGTAATCCGAGACACCTCGACACAGATACGCAGTATTTT. Protein sequence: CASNPRHLDTDTQYF. The whole variable domain, filled in from reference TRBV19 and TRBJ2-3, reads DGGITQSPKYLFRKEGQNVTLSCEQNLNHDAMYWYRQDPGQGLRLIYYSQIVNDFQKGDIAEGYSVSREKKESFPLTVTSAQKNPTAFYLCASNPRHLDTDTQYFGPGTRLTVL.

This clone was observed a few times. The chain couples TRBV7-2 to TRBJ2-3; 10 bases match TRBD2. This CDR3 has 16 residues. The ends lost 6 bases at V and 2 bases at J; junction bases unmatched: 8. CDR1 is SGHTA and CDR2 is FQGNSA in the germline V gene. The CDR3, as DNA: TGTGCCAGCAGGCCACTAGCGGGGAACCCCACAGATACGCAGTATTTT. Encoded protein: CASRPLAGNPTDTQYF.